This T cell receptor (beta chain) is drawn from a study of T cells after yellow fever vaccination. The table lists this clonotype with a few counts. Via MiXCR, TCRdb re-called the 5' RACE reads, giving one row per CDR3 protein. The sample consists of just over 300,000 distinct CDR3 sequences, 3% to 4.5% of them appearing once. Germline values: CDR1 MGHDK, CDR2 SYGVNS. The CDR3 covers 14 residues. V was pared by 2 bases and J by 7 bases, with 13 bases between. V and J are TRBV25-1 and TRBJ2-3; D unclear. The sequenced sample was PBMCs, obtained on the day of the yellow fever booster vaccination. The sequence came from a man aged 18 to 29 who received the YFV17D yellow fever vaccine. Here the CDR3 reads CASSENVGLNTQYF. The DNA of the CDR3 is TGTGCCAGCAGTGAAAATGTAGGGTTGAATACGCAGTATTTT.